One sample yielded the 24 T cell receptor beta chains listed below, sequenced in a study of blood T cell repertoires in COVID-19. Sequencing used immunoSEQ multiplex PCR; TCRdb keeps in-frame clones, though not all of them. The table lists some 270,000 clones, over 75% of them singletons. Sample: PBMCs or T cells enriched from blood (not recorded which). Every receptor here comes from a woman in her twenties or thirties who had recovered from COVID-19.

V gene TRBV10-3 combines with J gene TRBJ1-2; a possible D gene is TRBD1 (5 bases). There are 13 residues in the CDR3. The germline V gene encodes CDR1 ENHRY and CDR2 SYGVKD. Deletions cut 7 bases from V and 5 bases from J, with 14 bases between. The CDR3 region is CAITRTGTYGYTF. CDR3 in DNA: TGTGCCATCACTCGAACCGGGACTTATGGCTACACCTTC.

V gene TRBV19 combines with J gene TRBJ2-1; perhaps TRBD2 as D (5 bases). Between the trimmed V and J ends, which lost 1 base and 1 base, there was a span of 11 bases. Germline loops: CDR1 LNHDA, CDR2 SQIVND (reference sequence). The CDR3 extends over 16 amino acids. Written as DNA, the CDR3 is TGTGCCAGTAGTATAGCTAGCAGCCGTTCCTACAATGAGCAGTTCTTC. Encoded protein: CASSIASSRSYNEQFF.

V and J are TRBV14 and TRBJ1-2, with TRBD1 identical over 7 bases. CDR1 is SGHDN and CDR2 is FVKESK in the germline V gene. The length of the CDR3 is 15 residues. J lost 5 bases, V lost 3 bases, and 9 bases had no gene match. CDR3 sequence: CASSHIAQGPYGYTF. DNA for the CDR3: TGTGCCAGCAGCCACATTGCACAGGGGCCATATGGCTACACCTTC.

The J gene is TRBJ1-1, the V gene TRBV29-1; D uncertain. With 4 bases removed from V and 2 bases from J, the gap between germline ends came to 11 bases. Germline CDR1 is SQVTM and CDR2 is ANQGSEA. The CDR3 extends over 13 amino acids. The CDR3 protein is CSVGGRANTEAFF. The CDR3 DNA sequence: TGCAGCGTTGGTGGGCGCGCTAACACTGAAGCTTTCTTT. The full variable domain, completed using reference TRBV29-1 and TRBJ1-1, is SAVISQKPSRDICQRGTSLTIQCQVDSQVTMMFWYRQQPGQSLTLIATANQGSEATYESGFVIDKFPISRPNLTFSTLTVSNMSPEDSSIYLCSVGGRANTEAFFGQGTRLTVV.

The CDR3 coding sequence is TGTGCCAGTAGGTCCGGGGGGGCTCATGAGCAGTTCTTC. This encodes CASRSGGAHEQFF. The chain uses TRBV19 and TRBJ2-1; the match to TRBD2 covers 8 bases. The CDR3 is 13 amino acids. The germline CDR1 and CDR2 sequences are LNHDA and SQIVND (reference sequence). With 6 bases clipped from V and 8 bases from J, the junction kept 6 bases outside the gene matches.

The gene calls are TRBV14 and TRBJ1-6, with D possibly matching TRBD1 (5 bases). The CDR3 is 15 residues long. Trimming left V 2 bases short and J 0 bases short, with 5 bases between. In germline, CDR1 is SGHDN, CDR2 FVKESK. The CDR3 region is CASSQRGSYNSPLHF. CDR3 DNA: TGTGCCAGCAGCCAAAGGGGCTCCTATAATTCACCCCTCCACTTT.

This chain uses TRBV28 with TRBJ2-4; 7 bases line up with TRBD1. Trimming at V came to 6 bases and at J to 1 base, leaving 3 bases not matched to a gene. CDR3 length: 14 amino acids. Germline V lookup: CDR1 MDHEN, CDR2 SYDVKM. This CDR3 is CASRPTGAKNIQYF. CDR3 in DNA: TGTGCCAGCAGGCCGACAGGGGCCAAAAACATTCAGTACTTC.

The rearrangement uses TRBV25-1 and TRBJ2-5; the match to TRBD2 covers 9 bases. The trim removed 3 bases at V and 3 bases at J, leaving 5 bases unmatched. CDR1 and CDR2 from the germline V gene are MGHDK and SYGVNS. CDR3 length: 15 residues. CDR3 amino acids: CASSEPTSGKETQYF. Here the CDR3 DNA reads TGTGCCAGCAGTGAGCCGACTAGCGGAAAAGAGACCCAGTACTTC.

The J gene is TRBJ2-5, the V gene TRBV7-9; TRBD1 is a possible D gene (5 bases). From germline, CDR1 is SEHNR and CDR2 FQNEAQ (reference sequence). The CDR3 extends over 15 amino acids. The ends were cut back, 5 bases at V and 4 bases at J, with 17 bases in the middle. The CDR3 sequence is CASSKPGFSRETQYF. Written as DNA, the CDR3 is TGTGCCAGCAGCAAACCAGGGTTCTCCCGAGAGACCCAGTACTTC.

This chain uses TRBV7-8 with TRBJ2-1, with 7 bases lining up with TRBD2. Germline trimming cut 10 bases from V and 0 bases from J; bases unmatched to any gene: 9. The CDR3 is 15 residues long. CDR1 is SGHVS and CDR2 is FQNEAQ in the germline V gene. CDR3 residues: CANQAWTSSYNEQFF. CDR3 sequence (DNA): TGTGCCAATCAAGCCTGGACTAGCTCCTACAATGAGCAGTTCTTC.

The CDR3 sequence is CASSRLTGSANYGYTF. In nucleotides, the CDR3 is TGTGCCAGCAGTCGCCTAACAGGGTCGGCTAACTATGGCTACACCTTC. The chain couples TRBV27 to TRBJ1-2, with TRBD1 as a possible D gene (6 bases). Germline V lookup: CDR1 MNHEY, CDR2 SMNVEV (reference sequence). Trimming took off 5 bases at V and 0 bases at J, with 16 bases between the two ends. The CDR3 consists of 16 residues.

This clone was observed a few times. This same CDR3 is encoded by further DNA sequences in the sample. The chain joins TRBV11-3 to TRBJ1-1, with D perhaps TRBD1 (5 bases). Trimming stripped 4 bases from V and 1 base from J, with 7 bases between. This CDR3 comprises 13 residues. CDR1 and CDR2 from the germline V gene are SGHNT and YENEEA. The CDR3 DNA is TGTGCCAGCAGCTCCGGACAGAACACTGAAGCTTTCTTT. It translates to CASSSGQNTEAFF.

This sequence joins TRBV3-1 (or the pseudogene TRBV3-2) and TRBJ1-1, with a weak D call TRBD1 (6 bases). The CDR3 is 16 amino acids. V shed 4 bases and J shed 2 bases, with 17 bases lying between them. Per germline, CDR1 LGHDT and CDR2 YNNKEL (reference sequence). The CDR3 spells CASSLQSLTGNTEAFF. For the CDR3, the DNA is TGTGCCAGCAGCCTCCAAAGTCTGACAGGCAACACTGAAGCTTTCTTT.

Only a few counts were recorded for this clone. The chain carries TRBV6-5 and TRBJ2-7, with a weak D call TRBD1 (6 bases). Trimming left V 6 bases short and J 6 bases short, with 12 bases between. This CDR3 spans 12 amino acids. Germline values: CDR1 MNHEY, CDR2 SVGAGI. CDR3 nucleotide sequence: TGTGCCAGCAGGGTACTAGGGGGCGAGCAGTACTTC. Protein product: CASRVLGGEQYF.

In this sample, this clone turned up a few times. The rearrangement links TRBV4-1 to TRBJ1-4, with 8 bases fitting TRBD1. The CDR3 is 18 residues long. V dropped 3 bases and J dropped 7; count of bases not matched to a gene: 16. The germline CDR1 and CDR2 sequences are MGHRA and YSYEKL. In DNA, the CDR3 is TGCGCCAGCAGCCATCAAAAGCACCTTGGACAGGGCCGTGAAAAACTGTTTTTT. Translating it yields CASSHQKHLGQGREKLFF.

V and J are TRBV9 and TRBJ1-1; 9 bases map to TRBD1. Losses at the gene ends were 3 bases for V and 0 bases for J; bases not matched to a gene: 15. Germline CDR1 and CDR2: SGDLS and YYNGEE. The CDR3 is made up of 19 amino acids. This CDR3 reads CASSATFSPGQGLNTEAFF. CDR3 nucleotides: TGTGCCAGCAGCGCGACGTTCTCTCCGGGACAGGGCCTGAACACTGAAGCTTTCTTT.

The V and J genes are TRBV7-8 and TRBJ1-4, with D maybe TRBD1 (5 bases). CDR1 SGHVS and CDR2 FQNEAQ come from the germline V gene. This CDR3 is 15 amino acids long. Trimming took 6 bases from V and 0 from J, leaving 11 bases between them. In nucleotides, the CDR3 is TGTGCCAGCAGTCTGACAGATGCAACTAATGAAAAACTGTTTTTT. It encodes CASSLTDATNEKLFF.

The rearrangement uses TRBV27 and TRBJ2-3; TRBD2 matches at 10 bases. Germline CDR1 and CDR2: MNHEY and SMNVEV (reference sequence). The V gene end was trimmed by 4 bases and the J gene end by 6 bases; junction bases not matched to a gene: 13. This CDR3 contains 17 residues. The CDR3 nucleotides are TGTGCCAGCAGTTCCTCCTTGATACTAGCGGGATACGATACGCAGTATTTT. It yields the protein CASSSSLILAGYDTQYF.

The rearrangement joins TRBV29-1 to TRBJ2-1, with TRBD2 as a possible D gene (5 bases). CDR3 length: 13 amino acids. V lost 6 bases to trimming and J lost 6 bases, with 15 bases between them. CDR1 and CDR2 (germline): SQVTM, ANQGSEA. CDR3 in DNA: TGCAGCGTGGGATTTTCGCGGGCCAATGAGCAGTTCTTC. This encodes CSVGFSRANEQFF.

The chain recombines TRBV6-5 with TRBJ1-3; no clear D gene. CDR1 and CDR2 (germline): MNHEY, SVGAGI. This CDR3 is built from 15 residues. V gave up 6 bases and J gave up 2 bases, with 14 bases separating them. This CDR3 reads CASRPPGIAGNTIYF. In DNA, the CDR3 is TGTGCCAGCAGACCCCCCGGTATAGCTGGAAACACCATATATTTT.

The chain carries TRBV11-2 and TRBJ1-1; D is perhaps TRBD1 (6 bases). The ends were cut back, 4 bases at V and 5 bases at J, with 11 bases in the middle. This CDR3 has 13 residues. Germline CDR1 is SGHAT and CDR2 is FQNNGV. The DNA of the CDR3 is TGTGCCAGCAGCTCCAGGGGAGGGACTGAAGCTTTCTTT. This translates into CASSSRGGTEAFF.

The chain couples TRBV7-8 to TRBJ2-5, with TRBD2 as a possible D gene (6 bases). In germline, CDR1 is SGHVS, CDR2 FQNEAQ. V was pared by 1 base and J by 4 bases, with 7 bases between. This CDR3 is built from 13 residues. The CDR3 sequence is CASSLELAETQYF. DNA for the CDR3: TGTGCCAGCAGCTTAGAACTAGCAGAGACCCAGTACTTC.

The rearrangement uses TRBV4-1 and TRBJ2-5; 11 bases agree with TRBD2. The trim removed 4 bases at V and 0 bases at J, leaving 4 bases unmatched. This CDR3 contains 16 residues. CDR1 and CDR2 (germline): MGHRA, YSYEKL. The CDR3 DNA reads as TGCGCCAGCAGCCCAATAGCGGGGGGGTACCAAGAGACCCAGTACTTC. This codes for CASSPIAGGYQETQYF.

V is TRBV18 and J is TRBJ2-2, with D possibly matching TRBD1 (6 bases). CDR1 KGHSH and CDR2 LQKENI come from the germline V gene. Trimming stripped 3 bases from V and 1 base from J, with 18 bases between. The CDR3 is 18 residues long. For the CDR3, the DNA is TGTGCCAGCTCACCCCGGGACATTCTGGGAAAGAACACCGGGGAGCTGTTTTTT. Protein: CASSPRDILGKNTGELFF.